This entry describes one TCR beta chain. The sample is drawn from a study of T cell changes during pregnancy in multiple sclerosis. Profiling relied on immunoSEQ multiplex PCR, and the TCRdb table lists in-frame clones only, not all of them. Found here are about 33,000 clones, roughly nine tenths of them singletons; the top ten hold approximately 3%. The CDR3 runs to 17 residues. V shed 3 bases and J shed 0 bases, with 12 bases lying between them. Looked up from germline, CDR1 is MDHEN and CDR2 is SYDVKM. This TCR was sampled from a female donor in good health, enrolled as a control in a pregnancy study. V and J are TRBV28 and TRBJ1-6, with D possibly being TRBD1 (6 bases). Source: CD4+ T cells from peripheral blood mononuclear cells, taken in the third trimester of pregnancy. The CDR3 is CASSFQVGASYNSPLHF. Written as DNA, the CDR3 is TGTGCCAGCAGTTTTCAGGTGGGGGCCTCCTATAATTCACCCCTCCACTTT. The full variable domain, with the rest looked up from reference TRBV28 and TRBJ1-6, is DVKVTQSSRYLVKRTGEKVFLECVQDMDHENMFWYRQDPGLGLRLIYFSYDVKMKEKGDIPEGYSVSREKKERFSLILESASTNQTSMYLCASSFQVGASYNSPLHFGNGTRLTVT.